This TCR beta chain was recovered during a study of T cell responses to AZD1222 COVID-19 vaccine. Findings and limits, study-wide: Along spike, vaccine-associated CD4 TCRs were found throughout, with dominance at 160-218 and 743-854. Baseline testing showed seropositivity in only 5 or 6 AZD1222 recipients.

TCRdb's copy holds only in-frame clones and misses some; the assay was immunoSEQ multiplex PCR. In the table there are about 80,000 clones, roughly 90% of which are singletons. CDR3 length: 14 amino acids. Trimming stripped 4 bases from V and 0 bases from J, with 7 bases between. In germline, CDR1 is MNHEY, CDR2 SMNVEV (reference sequence). Concerning this clone: What it binds is unknown.

The source material was peripheral blood, sampled 28 days after the second AZD1222 dose. This chain links TRBV27 with TRBJ1-3; D is perhaps TRBD1 (6 bases). This receptor was taken from an adult who received the AZD1222 COVID-19 vaccine. The CDR3 sequence: CASSSGDSGNTIYF. The CDR3 DNA is TGTGCCAGCAGTTCAGGGGACTCTGGAAACACCATATATTTT.